This entry features one T cell receptor beta chain sequence. The CDR3 loop spans 16 amino acids. V was clipped by 10 bases and J by 4 bases, with 20 bases between them. The entry originates in a study of blood T cells in healthy people across ages. Using a J-beta primer mix together with a sample-barcoded 5' primer, a second PCR was run for roughly 6 to 11 cycles. MiXCR, applied by TCRdb to the 5' RACE reads, yields one record per CDR3 protein. The data contain 1.5 million to 2 million distinct CDR3 sequences, under 30% of them seen just once; the ten biggest clones take up 7.7%. The TCR was taken from a woman under 40 in good health. The sample was blood. The chain combines TRBV12-3 or TRBV12-4 with TRBJ2-6; perhaps TRBD2 as D (6 bases). The DNA for the CDR3 is TGTGCCAACAGGCCCGCGGGGCTGGGCGGGGCCAACGTCCTGACTTTC. This encodes CANRPAGLGGANVLTF.